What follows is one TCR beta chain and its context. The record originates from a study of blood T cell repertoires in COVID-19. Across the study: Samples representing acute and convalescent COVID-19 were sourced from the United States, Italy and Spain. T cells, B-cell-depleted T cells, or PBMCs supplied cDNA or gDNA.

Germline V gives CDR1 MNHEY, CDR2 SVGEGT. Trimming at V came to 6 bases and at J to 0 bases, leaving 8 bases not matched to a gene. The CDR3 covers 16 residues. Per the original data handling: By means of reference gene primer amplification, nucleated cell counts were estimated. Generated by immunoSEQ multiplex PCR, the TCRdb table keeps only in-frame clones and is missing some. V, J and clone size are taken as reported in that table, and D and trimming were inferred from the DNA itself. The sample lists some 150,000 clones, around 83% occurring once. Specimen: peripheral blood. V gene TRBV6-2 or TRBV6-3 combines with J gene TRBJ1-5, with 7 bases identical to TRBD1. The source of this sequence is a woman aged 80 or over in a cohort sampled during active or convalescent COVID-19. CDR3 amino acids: CASSRDSRYSNQPQHF. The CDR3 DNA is TGTGCCAGCAGCCGGGACAGTAGATATAGCAATCAGCCCCAGCATTTT.